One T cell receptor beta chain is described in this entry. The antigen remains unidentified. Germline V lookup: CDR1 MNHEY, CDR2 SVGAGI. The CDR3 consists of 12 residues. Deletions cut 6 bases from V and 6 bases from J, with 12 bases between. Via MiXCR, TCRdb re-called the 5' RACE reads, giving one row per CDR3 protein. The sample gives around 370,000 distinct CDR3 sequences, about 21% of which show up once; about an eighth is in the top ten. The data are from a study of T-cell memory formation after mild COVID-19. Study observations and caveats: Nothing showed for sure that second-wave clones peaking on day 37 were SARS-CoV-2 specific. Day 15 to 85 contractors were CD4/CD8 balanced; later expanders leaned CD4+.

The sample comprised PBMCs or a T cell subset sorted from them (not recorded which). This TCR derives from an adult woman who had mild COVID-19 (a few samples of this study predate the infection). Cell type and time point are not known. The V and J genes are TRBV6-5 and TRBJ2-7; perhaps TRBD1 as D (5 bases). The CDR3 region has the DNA TGTGCCAGCAGATCCGACAGTGCCGAGCAGTACTTC. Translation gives CASRSDSAEQYF.